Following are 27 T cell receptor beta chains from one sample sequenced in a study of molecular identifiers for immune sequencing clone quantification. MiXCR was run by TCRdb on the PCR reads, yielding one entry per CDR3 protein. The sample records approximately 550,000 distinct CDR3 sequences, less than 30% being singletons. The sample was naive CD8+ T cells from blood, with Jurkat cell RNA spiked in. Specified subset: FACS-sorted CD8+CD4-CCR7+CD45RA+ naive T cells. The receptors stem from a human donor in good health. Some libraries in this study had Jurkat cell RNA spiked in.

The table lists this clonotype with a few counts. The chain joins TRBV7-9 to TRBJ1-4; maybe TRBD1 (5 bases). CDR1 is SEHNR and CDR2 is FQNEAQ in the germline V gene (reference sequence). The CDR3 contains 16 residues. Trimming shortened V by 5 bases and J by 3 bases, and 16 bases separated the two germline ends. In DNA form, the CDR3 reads TGTGCCAGCAGCCAGGCCCAGGGAGTACCTAATGAAAAACTGTTTTTT. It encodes CASSQAQGVPNEKLFF. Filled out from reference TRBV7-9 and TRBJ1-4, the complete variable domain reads DTGVSQNPRHKITKRGQNVTFRCDPISEHNRLYWYRQTLGQGPEFLTYFQNEAQLEKSRLLSDRFSAERPKGSFSTLEIQRTEQGDSAMYLCASSQAQGVPNEKLFFGSGTQLSVL.

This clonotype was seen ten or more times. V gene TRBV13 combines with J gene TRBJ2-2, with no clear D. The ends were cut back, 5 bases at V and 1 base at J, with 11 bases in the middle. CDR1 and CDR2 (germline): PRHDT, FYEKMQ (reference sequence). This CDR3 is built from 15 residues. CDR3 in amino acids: CASSPGGLNTGELFF. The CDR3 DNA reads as TGTGCCAGCAGCCCGGGTGGGCTGAACACCGGGGAGCTGTTTTTT.

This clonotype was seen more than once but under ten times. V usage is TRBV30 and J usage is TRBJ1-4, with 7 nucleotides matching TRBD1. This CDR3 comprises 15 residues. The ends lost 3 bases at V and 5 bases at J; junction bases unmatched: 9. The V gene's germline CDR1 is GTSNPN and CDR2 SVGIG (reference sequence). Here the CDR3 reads CAWSQKTGLNEKLFF. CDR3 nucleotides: TGTGCCTGGAGCCAGAAGACAGGGTTAAATGAAAAACTGTTTTTT. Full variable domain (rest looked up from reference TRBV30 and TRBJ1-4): SQTIHQWPATLVQPVGSPLSLECTVEGTSNPNLYWYRQAAGRGLQLLFYSVGIGQISSEVPQNLSASRPQDRQFILSSKKLLLSDSGFYLCAWSQKTGLNEKLFFGSGTQLSVL.

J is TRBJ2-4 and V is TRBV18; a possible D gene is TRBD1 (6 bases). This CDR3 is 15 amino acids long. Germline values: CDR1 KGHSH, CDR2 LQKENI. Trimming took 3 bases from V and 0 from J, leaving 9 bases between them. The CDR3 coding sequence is TGTGCCAGCTCACCCCAGGGGCTAGCCAAAAACATTCAGTACTTC. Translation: CASSPQGLAKNIQYF.

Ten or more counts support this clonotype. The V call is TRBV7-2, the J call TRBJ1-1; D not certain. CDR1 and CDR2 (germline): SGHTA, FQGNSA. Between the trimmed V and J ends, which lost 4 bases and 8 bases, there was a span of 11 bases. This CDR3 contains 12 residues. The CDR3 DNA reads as TGTGCCAGCAGCTCACCGGGTCTAGAAGCTTTCTTT. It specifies CASSSPGLEAFF.

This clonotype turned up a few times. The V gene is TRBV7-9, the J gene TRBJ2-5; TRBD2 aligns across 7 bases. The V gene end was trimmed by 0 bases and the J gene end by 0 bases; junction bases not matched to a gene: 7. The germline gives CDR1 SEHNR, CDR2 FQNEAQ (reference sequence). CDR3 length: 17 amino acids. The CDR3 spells CASSLARAGVDQETQYF. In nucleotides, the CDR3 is TGTGCCAGCAGCTTAGCGCGGGCGGGGGTAGACCAAGAGACCCAGTACTTC.

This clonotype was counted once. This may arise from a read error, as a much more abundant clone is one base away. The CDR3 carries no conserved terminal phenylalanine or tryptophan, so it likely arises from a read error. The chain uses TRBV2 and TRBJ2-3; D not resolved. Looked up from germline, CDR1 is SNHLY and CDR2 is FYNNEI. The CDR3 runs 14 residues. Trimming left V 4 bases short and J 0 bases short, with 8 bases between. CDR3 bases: TGTGCCAGCAGTGGACAACCTAGCACAGATACGCAGTATCTT. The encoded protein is CASSGQPSTDTQYL.

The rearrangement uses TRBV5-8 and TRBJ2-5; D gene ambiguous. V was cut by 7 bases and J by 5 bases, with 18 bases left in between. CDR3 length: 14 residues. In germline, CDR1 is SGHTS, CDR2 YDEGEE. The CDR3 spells CASSRRFAGETQYF. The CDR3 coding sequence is TGTGCCAGCTCCCGAAGGTTTGCCGGTGAGACCCAGTACTTC. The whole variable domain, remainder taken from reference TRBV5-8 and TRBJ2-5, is EAGVTQSPTHLIKTRGQQATLRCSPISGHTSVYWYQQALGLGLQFLLWYDEGEERNRGNFPPRFSGRQFPNYSSELNVNALELEDSALYLCASSRRFAGETQYFGPGTRLLVL.

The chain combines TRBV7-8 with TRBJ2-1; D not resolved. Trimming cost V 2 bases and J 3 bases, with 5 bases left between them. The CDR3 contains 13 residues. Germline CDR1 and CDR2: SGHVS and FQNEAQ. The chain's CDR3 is CASSLFVYNEQFF. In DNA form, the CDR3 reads TGTGCCAGCAGCTTATTCGTCTACAATGAGCAGTTCTTC.

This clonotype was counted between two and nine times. The CDR3 sequence is CASSILPTRNQPQHF. CDR3 bases: TGTGCCAGTAGTATTCTCCCGACGCGCAATCAGCCCCAGCATTTT. The chain employs TRBV19 and TRBJ1-5; D gene ambiguous. V was trimmed by 3 bases and J by 2 bases, leaving 11 bases between them. This CDR3 comprises 15 residues. Germline CDR1 LNHDA, CDR2 SQIVND (reference sequence). The complete variable domain, with remaining parts taken from reference TRBV19 and TRBJ1-5, reads DGGITQSPKYLFRKEGQNVTLSCEQNLNHDAMYWYRQDPGQGLRLIYYSQIVNDFQKGDIAEGYSVSREKKESFPLTVTSAQKNPTAFYLCASSILPTRNQPQHFGDGTRLSIL.

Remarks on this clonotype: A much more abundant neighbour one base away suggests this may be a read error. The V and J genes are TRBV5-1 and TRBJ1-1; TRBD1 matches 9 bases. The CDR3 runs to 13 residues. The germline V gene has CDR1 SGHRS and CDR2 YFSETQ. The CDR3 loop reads CASSMTGGTEALF. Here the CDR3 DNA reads TGCGCCAGCAGCATGACAGGGGGGACTGAAGCTCTCTTT. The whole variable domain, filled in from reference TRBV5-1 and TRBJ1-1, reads KAGVTQTPRYLIKTRGQQVTLSCSPISGHRSVSWYQQTPGQGLQFLFEYFSETQRNKGNFPGRFSGRQFSNSRSEMNVSTLELGDSALYLCASSMTGGTEALFGQGTRLTVV.

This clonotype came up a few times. CDR3 coding DNA: TGTGCCAGCAGTGGTAGCGGCCATGAAAAACTGTTTTTT. It yields the protein CASSGSGHEKLFF. V usage is TRBV9 and J usage is TRBJ1-4; D uncertain. V was shortened by 5 bases and J by 6 bases, with 11 bases between the two germline ends. From germline, CDR1 is SGDLS and CDR2 YYNGEE. The CDR3 length is 13 residues.

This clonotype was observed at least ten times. CDR3 DNA sequence: TGCAGTGCTAGGCAGAACACTGAAGCTTTCTTT. Translation gives CSARQNTEAFF. J is TRBJ1-1 and V is TRBV20-1; D gene unclear. CDR1 is DFQATT, CDR2 SNEGSKA, per germline (reference sequence). Trimming took off 3 bases at V and 1 base at J, with 3 bases between the two ends. This CDR3 has 11 residues.

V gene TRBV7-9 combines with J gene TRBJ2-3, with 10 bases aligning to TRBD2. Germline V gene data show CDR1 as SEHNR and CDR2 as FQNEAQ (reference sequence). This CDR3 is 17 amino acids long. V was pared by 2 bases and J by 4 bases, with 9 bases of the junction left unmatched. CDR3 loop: CASSLLDPSGGSDTQYF. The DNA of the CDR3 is TGTGCCAGCAGCTTATTAGATCCTAGCGGGGGTTCAGATACGCAGTATTTT. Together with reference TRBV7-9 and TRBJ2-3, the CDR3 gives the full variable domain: DTGVSQNPRHKITKRGQNVTFRCDPISEHNRLYWYRQTLGQGPEFLTYFQNEAQLEKSRLLSDRFSAERPKGSFSTLEIQRTEQGDSAMYLCASSLLDPSGGSDTQYFGPGTRLTVL.

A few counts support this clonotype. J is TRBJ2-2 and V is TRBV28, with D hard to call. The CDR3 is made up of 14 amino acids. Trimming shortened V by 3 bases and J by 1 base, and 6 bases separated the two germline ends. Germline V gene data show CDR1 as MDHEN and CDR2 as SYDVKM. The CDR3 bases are TGTGCCAGCAGTTTTCACTTGAACACCGGGGAGCTGTTTTTT. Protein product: CASSFHLNTGELFF. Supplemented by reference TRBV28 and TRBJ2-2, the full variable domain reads DVKVTQSSRYLVKRTGEKVFLECVQDMDHENMFWYRQDPGLGLRLIYFSYDVKMKEKGDIPEGYSVSREKKERFSLILESASTNQTSMYLCASSFHLNTGELFFGEGSRLTVL.

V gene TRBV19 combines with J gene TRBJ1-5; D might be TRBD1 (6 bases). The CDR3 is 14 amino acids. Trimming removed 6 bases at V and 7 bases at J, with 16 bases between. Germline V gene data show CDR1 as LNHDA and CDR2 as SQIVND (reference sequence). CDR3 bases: TGTGCCAGTAGATTGGTGGGGGGCGGGCAGCCCCAGCATTTT. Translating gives CASRLVGGGQPQHF.

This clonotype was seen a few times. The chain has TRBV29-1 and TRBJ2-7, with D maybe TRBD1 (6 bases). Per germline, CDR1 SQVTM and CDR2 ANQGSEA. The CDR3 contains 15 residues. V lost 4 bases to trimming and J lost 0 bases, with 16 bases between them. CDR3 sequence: CSVATGFRSSYEQYF. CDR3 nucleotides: TGCAGCGTTGCTACAGGGTTTCGAAGCTCCTACGAGCAGTACTTC.

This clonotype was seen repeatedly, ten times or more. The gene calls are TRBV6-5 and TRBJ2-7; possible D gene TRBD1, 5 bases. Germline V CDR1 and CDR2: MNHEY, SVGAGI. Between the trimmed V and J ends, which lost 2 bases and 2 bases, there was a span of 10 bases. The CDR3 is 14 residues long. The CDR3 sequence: CASSYLQGAYEQYF. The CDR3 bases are TGTGCCAGCAGTTACCTGCAGGGCGCCTACGAGCAGTACTTC.

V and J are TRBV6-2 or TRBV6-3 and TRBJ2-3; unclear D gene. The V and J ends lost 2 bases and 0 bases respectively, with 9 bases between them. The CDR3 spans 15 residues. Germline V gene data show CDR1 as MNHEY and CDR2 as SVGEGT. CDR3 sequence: CASSYEVSSTDTQYF. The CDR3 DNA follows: TGTGCCAGCAGTTACGAGGTTTCCAGCACAGATACGCAGTATTTT.

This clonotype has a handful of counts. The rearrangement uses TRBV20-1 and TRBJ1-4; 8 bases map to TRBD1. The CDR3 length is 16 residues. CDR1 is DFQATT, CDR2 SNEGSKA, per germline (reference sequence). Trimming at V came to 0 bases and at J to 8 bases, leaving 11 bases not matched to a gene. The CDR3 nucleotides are TGCAGTGCTAGAGACTTTCTACAGGGGGTTGAGGAAAAACTGTTTTTT. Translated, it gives CSARDFLQGVEEKLFF.

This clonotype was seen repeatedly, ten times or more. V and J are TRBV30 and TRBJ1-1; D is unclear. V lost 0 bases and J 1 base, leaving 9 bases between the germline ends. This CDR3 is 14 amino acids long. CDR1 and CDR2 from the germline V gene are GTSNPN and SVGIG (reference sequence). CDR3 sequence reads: CAWSVLLQNTEAFF. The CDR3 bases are TGTGCCTGGAGTGTACTTTTGCAGAACACTGAAGCTTTCTTT. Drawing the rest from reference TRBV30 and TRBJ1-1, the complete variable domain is SQTIHQWPATLVQPVGSPLSLECTVEGTSNPNLYWYRQAAGRGLQLLFYSVGIGQISSEVPQNLSASRPQDRQFILSSKKLLLSDSGFYLCAWSVLLQNTEAFFGQGTRLTVV.

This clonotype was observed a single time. CDR3 DNA sequence: TGTGCCAGCAGTAGATTCAGGGGGGACGAGCAGTACTTC. Protein: CASSRFRGDEQYF. V gene TRBV2 combines with J gene TRBJ2-7, with D tentatively TRBD1 (7 bases). The CDR3 totals 13 residues. Germline lookup yields CDR1 SNHLY and CDR2 FYNNEI. Trimming left V 5 bases short and J 5 bases short, with 13 bases between.

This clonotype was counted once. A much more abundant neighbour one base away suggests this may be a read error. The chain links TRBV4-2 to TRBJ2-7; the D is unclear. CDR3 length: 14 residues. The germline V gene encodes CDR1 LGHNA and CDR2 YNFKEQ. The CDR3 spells CASSHPLSSYERYF. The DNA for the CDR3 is TGTGCCAGCAGCCACCCTTTGAGCTCCTACGAGCGGTACTTC.

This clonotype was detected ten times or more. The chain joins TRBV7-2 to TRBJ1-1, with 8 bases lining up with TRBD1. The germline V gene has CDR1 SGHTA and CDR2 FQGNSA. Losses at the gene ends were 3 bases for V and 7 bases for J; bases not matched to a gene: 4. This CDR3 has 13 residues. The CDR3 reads CASSFAGGSEAFF. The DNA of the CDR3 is TGTGCCAGCAGCTTCGCAGGGGGCAGTGAAGCTTTCTTT.

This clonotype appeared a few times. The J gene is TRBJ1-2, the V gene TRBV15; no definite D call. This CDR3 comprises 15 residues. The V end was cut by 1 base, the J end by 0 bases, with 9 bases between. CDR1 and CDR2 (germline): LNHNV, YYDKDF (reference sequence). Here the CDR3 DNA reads TGTGCCACCAGCAGAGGCCAACTAACTAACTATGGCTACACCTTC. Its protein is CATSRGQLTNYGYTF.

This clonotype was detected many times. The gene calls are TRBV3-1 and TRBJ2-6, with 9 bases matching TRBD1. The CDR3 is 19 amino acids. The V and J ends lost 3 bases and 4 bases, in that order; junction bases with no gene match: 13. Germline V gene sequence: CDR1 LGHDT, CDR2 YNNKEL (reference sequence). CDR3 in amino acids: CASSHNRGLLQAGANVLTF. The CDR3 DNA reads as TGTGCCAGCAGCCACAACAGGGGGCTCCTCCAGGCCGGGGCCAACGTCCTGACTTTC.

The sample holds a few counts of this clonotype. The DNA for the CDR3 is TGTGCCAGTAGTACCGGGACCAGGGGGATCAATGAGCAGTTCTTC. Translation: CASSTGTRGINEQFF. The chain carries TRBV19 and TRBJ2-1; TRBD1 agrees at 7 bases. The CDR3 runs to 15 residues. V shed 4 bases and J 6 bases; nucleotides not matched to a gene: 9. Looked up from germline, CDR1 is LNHDA and CDR2 is SQIVND (reference sequence).